The 4 T cell receptor beta chains reported below all come from one sample, sequenced in a study of T cells in Graves' hyperthyroidism and ophthalmopathy. Amplification targeted TCR beta CDR3 regions from RNA transcripts. When the TCR CDR3 underwent first-round RT-PCR, the HTBI primer set was used. TCRdb re-called the multiplex PCR reads through MiXCR, storing one row per CDR3 protein. In the table there are fewer than 750,000 distinct CDR3 sequences, approximately 14% of which are singletons. The sample consisted of blood. Receptor source: a woman aged 40-49 years with Graves' ophthalmopathy.

This clonotype was detected ten times or more. V gene TRBV6-1 combines with J gene TRBJ1-1; no firm D call. Germline V gene lookup returns CDR1 MNHNS and CDR2 SASEGT. This CDR3 comprises 13 residues. Trimming shortened V by 8 bases and J by 7 bases, and 17 bases separated the two germline ends. CDR3: CASSKGLRSEAFF. The CDR3 DNA reads TGTGCCAGCTCTAAGGGCCTCCGGAGTGAAGCTTTCTTT.

The chain employs TRBV4-2 and TRBJ1-2; D is possibly TRBD1 (6 bases). Germline V lookup: CDR1 LGHNA, CDR2 YNFKEQ. The CDR3 runs to 15 residues. V was clipped by 4 bases and J by 7 bases, with 19 bases between them. The DNA of the CDR3 is TGTGCCAGCAGCCCGGTGACGGGGACACCAAGTGGCTACACCTTC. Translating it yields CASSPVTGTPSGYTF.

At least ten counts were recorded for this clonotype. V and J are TRBV15 and TRBJ1-5; D is unclear. The germline V and J ends were trimmed by 0 bases and 4 bases, with 16 bases remaining between them. The CDR3 is made up of 17 amino acids. The V gene's germline CDR1 is LNHNV and CDR2 YYDKDF (reference sequence). This CDR3 is CATSRDRVLAGNQPQHF. The CDR3, as DNA: TGTGCCACCAGCAGAGATAGGGTCCTCGCGGGGAATCAGCCCCAGCATTTT.

This CDR3 is CASSIQGVSGYTF. As DNA, the CDR3 is TGTGCCAGTAGTATCCAGGGGGTCTCTGGCTACACCTTC. The rearrangement links TRBV19 to TRBJ1-2; 7 positions match TRBD1. The J segment lost 7 bases and the V segment lost 3 bases, leaving 5 bases of the junction unmatched. The CDR3 consists of 13 residues. From germline, CDR1 is LNHDA and CDR2 SQIVND (reference sequence).